The 19 T cell receptor beta chains given below trace back to one sample, sequenced in a study of blood T cell repertoires in COVID-19. Using immunoSEQ multiplex PCR, the repertoire was profiled, and TCRdb retains in-frame clones only, with some absent. Altogether hundreds of thousands of clones are present, around 87% being singletons, with the ten largest covering under 6.5%. Material: peripheral blood. The receptors derive from a woman between 50 and 59 years old with COVID-19, enrolled during active disease.

The rearrangement joins TRBV5-1 to TRBJ1-1; 9 positions agree with TRBD1. Trimming removed 0 bases from V and 12 bases from J; junction bases left unmatched: 9. The germline gives CDR1 SGHRS, CDR2 YFSETQ. CDR3 length: 14 amino acids. The CDR3 region is CASSLEGTGILSFF. CDR3 DNA sequence: TGCGCCAGCAGCTTGGAGGGGACAGGGATTTTGTCTTTCTTT.

A few counts support this clone. J is TRBJ2-7 and V is TRBV3-1 (or the pseudogene TRBV3-2), with 7 bases that match TRBD1. Unmatched junction bases numbered 7, after V lost 1 base and J lost 4 bases. The germline V gene has CDR1 LGHDT and CDR2 YNNKEL (reference sequence). The CDR3 length is 15 residues. CDR3 residues: CASSQAPQGLYEQYF. The CDR3 region has the DNA TGTGCCAGCAGCCAAGCCCCACAGGGGCTGTACGAGCAGTACTTC.

In its sample, this clone was seen a few times. The V and J genes are TRBV30 and TRBJ2-1; D remains ambiguous. Trimming left V 4 bases short and J 4 bases short, with 11 bases between. The CDR3 covers 13 residues. Germline V gives CDR1 GTSNPN, CDR2 SVGIG (reference sequence). The DNA for the CDR3 is TGTGCCTGGACAAGACAAAGTTACAATGAGCAGTTCTTC. This gives the protein CAWTRQSYNEQFF.

The CDR3 DNA reads TGTGCTAGTGGTTTGGTGGGAGTTCGGAATGGCTACACCTTC. Translating gives CASGLVGVRNGYTF. This rearrangement joins TRBV12-5 to TRBJ1-2, with no clear D. The CDR3 consists of 14 residues. V lost 0 bases and J lost 6, with 11 bases in between. Germline CDR1 reads LGHNT; CDR2 reads FRNRAP.

The chain has TRBV6-1 and TRBJ2-3; D gene ambiguous. The CDR3 is made up of 16 amino acids. Trimming removed 5 bases at V and 4 bases at J, with 19 bases between. The germline V gene encodes CDR1 MNHNS and CDR2 SASEGT. This CDR3 is CASSQGIALAADTQYF. The CDR3 DNA sequence: TGTGCCAGCAGTCAAGGGATAGCCCTGGCGGCAGATACGCAGTATTTT.

The chain employs TRBV5-1 and TRBJ2-7; perhaps TRBD1 as D (6 bases). There are 15 residues in the CDR3. V lost 5 bases, J lost 1 base, and 16 bases lay in between. From germline, CDR1 is SGHRS and CDR2 YFSETQ. CDR3 loop: CASRYGQLESYEQYF. In DNA, the CDR3 is TGCGCCAGCAGATATGGACAGTTGGAGTCCTACGAGCAGTACTTC.

The chain has TRBV15 and TRBJ2-2; D not resolved. The CDR3 has 13 residues. Germline V gene sequence: CDR1 LNHNV, CDR2 YYDKDF (reference sequence). The V and J ends lost 0 bases and 6 bases respectively, with 5 bases between them. DNA for the CDR3: TGTGCCACCAGCAGAGATACATCCGGGGAGCTGTTTTTT. It yields the protein CATSRDTSGELFF.

This sequence joins TRBV27 and TRBJ2-5; D might be TRBD2 (5 bases). From germline, CDR1 is MNHEY and CDR2 SMNVEV (reference sequence). Trimming stripped 3 bases from V and 2 bases from J, with 10 bases between. This CDR3 is 14 amino acids long. The CDR3 nucleotides read TGTGCCAGCAGTTTTGCGGGTACTCAAGAGACCCAGTACTTC. This gives the protein CASSFAGTQETQYF.

The rearrangement joins TRBV2 to TRBJ2-7; 7 positions agree with TRBD1. The CDR3 extends over 13 amino acids. After removal of 10 bases from V and 0 bases from J, the junction contained 6 bases not matched to a gene. Germline V lookup: CDR1 SNHLY, CDR2 FYNNEI. CDR3 protein: CATRQGSSYEQYF. CDR3 nucleotides: TGTGCCACCAGACAGGGTAGCTCCTACGAGCAGTACTTC.

The J gene is TRBJ2-7, the V gene TRBV6-1; 7 bases line up with TRBD2. CDR1 and CDR2 (germline): MNHNS, SASEGT. The CDR3 loop spans 15 amino acids. V shed 7 bases and J 0 bases; nucleotides not matched to a gene: 9. CDR3 nucleotides: TGTGCCAGCAAAGACGCGGGAGTCCCCTCCTACGAGCAGTACTTC. Protein product: CASKDAGVPSYEQYF.

The chain has TRBV18 and TRBJ2-7; 11 bases fit TRBD1. With 2 bases clipped from V and 0 bases from J, the junction kept 0 bases outside the gene matches. The CDR3 loop spans 15 amino acids. Germline values: CDR1 KGHSH, CDR2 LQKENI. CDR3 in DNA: TGTGCCAGCTCACCAGGGACAGGGGGCTCCTACGAGCAGTACTTC. Its protein product is CASSPGTGGSYEQYF.

V and J are TRBV10-1 and TRBJ2-3; TRBD2 matches at 7 bases. The CDR3 spans 15 residues. After removal of 4 bases from V and 1 base from J, the junction contained 5 bases not matched to a gene. CDR1 WNHNN and CDR2 SYGVQD come from the germline V gene (reference sequence). This chain's CDR3 is CASSAGGRGTDTQYF. The CDR3 DNA sequence: TGCGCCAGCAGTGCGGGAGGCCGGGGCACAGATACGCAGTATTTT.

This sequence joins TRBV11-2 and TRBJ2-7, with no clear D. CDR1 is SGHAT, CDR2 FQNNGV, per germline. The CDR3 extends over 15 amino acids. The V end was cut by 2 bases, the J end by 5 bases, with 16 bases between. The CDR3 nucleotides are TGTGCCAGCAGCTTAAATCTGGGCGTCAAGAACGAGCAGTACTTC. It encodes CASSLNLGVKNEQYF.

The J gene is TRBJ2-7, the V gene TRBV3-1 (or the pseudogene TRBV3-2); TRBD2 aligns across 7 bases. V trimming: 1 base; J trimming: 12 bases; junction bases outside the gene matches: 3. This CDR3 has 11 amino acids. The germline CDR1 and CDR2 sequences are LGHDT and YNNKEL (reference sequence). The CDR3, as DNA: TGTGCCAGCAGCCAAGGGGGAGGGGTGTACTTC. This translates into CASSQGGGVYF.

V and J are TRBV3-1 (or the pseudogene TRBV3-2) and TRBJ2-1; maybe TRBD1 (5 bases). V lost 0 bases and J lost 3, with 9 bases in between. The CDR3 loop spans 15 amino acids. Per the germline V gene, CDR1 is LGHDT and CDR2 is YNNKEL (reference sequence). DNA of the CDR3: TGTGCCAGCAGCCAAGATGGGGCTCACTACAATGAGCAGTTCTTC. As protein: CASSQDGAHYNEQFF.

The chain is built from TRBV9 and TRBJ1-2; TRBD1 aligns across 9 bases. The ends lost 1 base at V and 6 bases at J; junction bases unmatched: 4. The length of the CDR3 is 14 residues. From germline, CDR1 is SGDLS and CDR2 YYNGEE. Here the CDR3 reads CASSVSGQGDGYTF. CDR3 nucleotides: TGTGCCAGCAGCGTATCGGGACAGGGAGATGGCTACACCTTC.

The V gene is TRBV11-3, the J gene TRBJ2-1; TRBD2 might be the D (6 bases). V dropped 0 bases and J dropped 0 bases, with 12 bases sitting between them. The CDR3 loop spans 17 amino acids. Germline CDR1 is SGHNT and CDR2 is YENEEA. The CDR3 spells CASSLEGAGSSYNEQFF. CDR3 nucleotides: TGTGCCAGCAGCTTAGAAGGGGCGGGGAGCTCCTACAATGAGCAGTTCTTC.

The chain has TRBV4-2 and TRBJ1-2; 7 bases fit TRBD1. CDR1 is LGHNA, CDR2 YNFKEQ, per germline. This CDR3 contains 15 residues. With 2 bases clipped from V and 2 bases from J, the junction kept 5 bases outside the gene matches. CDR3 sequence (DNA): TGTGCCAGCAGCCAAATGGGGACAGACAACTATGGCTACACCTTC. Translated, it gives CASSQMGTDNYGYTF.

This clone was detected only once. The J gene is TRBJ1-4, the V gene TRBV18; 8 nucleotides line up with TRBD1. V shed 3 bases, J shed 0 bases, and the junction held 9 bases outside the gene matches. The germline CDR1 and CDR2 sequences are KGHSH and LQKENI. The CDR3 has 18 residues. CDR3 DNA sequence: TGTGCCAGCTCACCCCTAGTCCCGGGACAGGCAACTAATGAAAAACTGTTTTTT. Protein: CASSPLVPGQATNEKLFF.